Listed below are T cell receptor beta chains from one sample, sequenced in a study of blood T cell repertoires in COVID-19. Assay: immunoSEQ multiplex PCR; the TCRdb copy retains only in-frame clones and omits some. The sample includes over 95,000 clones, roughly 81% of them seen just once. Input material: peripheral blood. The receptors stem from a human donor in a cohort sampled during active COVID-19. CDR3s include the opening cysteine and the closing phenylalanine or tryptophan. The D gene is left open where the match is weak. Expanded clones get a size class; other rows say once, few or many, or leave the size out.

size: NA
J: TRBJ1-1
D: NA
length: 13
V: TRBV19
CDR3: CASRNGGNTEAFF
DNA: TGTGCCAGTCGAAACGGGGGGAACACTGAAGCTTTCTTT

size: NA
J: TRBJ2-7
D: TRBD1
length: 15
V: TRBV18
CDR3: CASSPPPTGSYEQYF
DNA: TGTGCCAGCTCACCACCTCCGACAGGGTCCTACGAGCAGTACTTC

size: once
J: TRBJ2-5
D: NA
length: 14
V: TRBV15
CDR3: CATSRARNQETQYF
DNA: TGTGCCACCAGCAGAGCCAGAAATCAAGAGACCCAGTACTTC

size: NA
J: TRBJ1-6
D: TRBD1
length: 18
V: TRBV3-1/TRBV3-2
CDR3: CASSQGKGQGEGNSPLHF
DNA: TGTGCCAGCAGCCAAGGAAAGGGACAGGGTGAGGGGAATTCACCCCTCCACTTT

size: NA
J: TRBJ2-7
D: TRBD2
length: 15
V: TRBV9
CDR3: CASSVDPSGSYEQYF
DNA: TGTGCCAGCAGCGTAGATCCTAGCGGGAGCTACGAGCAGTACTTC

size: NA
J: TRBJ2-7
D: TRBD1
length: 18
V: TRBV15
CDR3: CATSREVPGTGGGDEQYF
DNA: TGTGCCACCAGCAGAGAAGTTCCAGGGACAGGGGGCGGAGACGAGCAGTACTTC

size: once
J: TRBJ2-7
D: NA
length: 14
V: TRBV5-4
CDR3: CASSLDEGAYEQYF
DNA: TGTGCCAGCAGCTTGGATGAGGGGGCCTACGAGCAGTACTTC

size: NA
J: TRBJ2-1
D: NA
length: 15
V: TRBV5-1
CDR3: CASSPAAGIYNEQFF
DNA: TGCGCCAGCAGCCCGGCGGCGGGGATCTACAATGAGCAGTTCTTC

size: few
J: TRBJ1-1
D: NA
length: 14
V: TRBV11-2
CDR3: CASSPQGLYTEAFF
DNA: TGTGCCAGCAGCCCGCAGGGGCTATACACTGAAGCTTTCTTT

size: NA
J: TRBJ1-1
D: TRBD1
length: 17
V: TRBV16
CDR3: CAISRGDRGRLGTEAFF
DNA: TGTGCCATCAGTAGGGGGGACAGGGGGCGCTTGGGCACTGAAGCTTTCTTT

size: NA
J: TRBJ1-1
D: TRBD1
length: 16
V: TRBV9
CDR3: CASSPGQGIEDTEAFF
DNA: TGTGCCAGCAGCCCCGGACAGGGGATCGAGGACACTGAAGCTTTCTTT

size: NA
J: TRBJ1-1
D: NA
length: 11
V: TRBV5-1
CDR3: CASSQNTEAFF
DNA: TGCGCCAGCAGCCAAAACACTGAAGCTTTCTTT

size: NA
J: TRBJ1-4
D: TRBD1
length: 16
V: TRBV25-1
CDR3: CASSWGQVATNEKLFF
DNA: TGTGCCAGCAGTTGGGGACAGGTTGCAACTAATGAAAAACTGTTTTTT

size: NA
J: TRBJ2-5
D: TRBD2
length: 15
V: TRBV2
CDR3: CASRGYGLAEETQYF
DNA: TGTGCCAGCAGAGGGTATGGGCTAGCGGAAGAGACCCAGTACTTC

size: few
J: TRBJ2-7
D: NA
length: 12
V: TRBV9
CDR3: CASSTRGSEQYF
DNA: TGTGCCAGCAGCACCAGGGGTAGCGAGCAGTACTTC

size: NA
J: TRBJ2-7
D: NA
length: 11
V: TRBV30
CDR3: CAWMRGIEQYF
DNA: TGTGCCTGGATGAGGGGGATCGAGCAGTACTTC

size: NA
J: TRBJ2-7
D: TRBD1
length: 14
V: TRBV18
CDR3: CASSKDREYNEQYF
DNA: TGTGCCAGCTCAAAGGACAGGGAGTACAACGAGCAGTACTTC

size: few
J: TRBJ1-1
D: NA
length: 13
V: TRBV6-6
CDR3: CASRGSTGSEAFF
DNA: TGTGCCAGCAGAGGGTCGACAGGATCAGAAGCTTTCTTT

size: NA
J: TRBJ2-7
D: TRBD1
length: 14
V: TRBV5-5
CDR3: CASSLSGQVGEQYF
DNA: TGTGCCAGCAGCTTAAGCGGACAGGTCGGCGAGCAGTACTTC

size: NA
J: TRBJ1-2
D: TRBD1
length: 15
V: TRBV27
CDR3: CASSPRDRAVYGYTF
DNA: TGTGCCAGCAGCCCCCGGGACAGGGCGGTCTATGGCTACACCTTC

size: once
J: TRBJ2-7
D: TRBD1
length: 15
V: TRBV19
CDR3: CASRPGHRGYYEQYF
DNA: TGTGCCAGCCGCCCTGGGCACAGGGGATACTACGAGCAGTACTTC

size: once
J: TRBJ2-7
D: NA
length: 12
V: TRBV25-1
CDR3: CASSRDFYEQYF
DNA: TGTGCCAGCAGCAGGGACTTCTACGAGCAGTACTTC

size: NA
J: TRBJ1-2
D: TRBD1
length: 14
V: TRBV19
CDR3: CASSQPGQGSGYTF
DNA: TGTGCCAGTAGTCAGCCGGGACAGGGTTCCGGCTACACCTTC

size: NA
J: TRBJ2-7
D: TRBD2
length: 15
V: TRBV6-1
CDR3: CASSEAGGKTYEQYF
DNA: TGTGCCAGCAGTGAAGCGGGAGGGAAGACCTACGAGCAGTACTTC

size: few
J: TRBJ1-2
D: NA
length: 13
V: TRBV5-1
CDR3: CASSLSRHYGYTF
DNA: TGCGCCAGCAGCTTATCTAGGCACTATGGCTACACCTTC

size: few
J: TRBJ2-7
D: TRBD2
length: 13
V: TRBV3-1/TRBV3-2
CDR3: CASSPGGPYEQYF
DNA: TGTGCCAGCAGCCCGGGGGGGCCCTACGAGCAGTACTTC

size: NA
J: TRBJ2-2
D: NA
length: 14
V: TRBV18
CDR3: CASSPRGGTGELFF
DNA: TGTGCCAGCTCACCACGGGGAGGCACCGGGGAGCTGTTTTTT

size: NA
J: TRBJ1-3
D: TRBD1
length: 14
V: TRBV7-6
CDR3: CASSLTGAGNTIYF
DNA: TGTGCCAGCAGCCTTACAGGGGCCGGAAACACCATATATTTT

size: NA
J: TRBJ1-1
D: TRBD1
length: 13
V: TRBV6-5
CDR3: CASTQTGGLEAFF
DNA: TGTGCCAGCACTCAGACAGGGGGTCTAGAAGCTTTCTTT

size: NA
J: TRBJ1-6
D: TRBD1
length: 16
V: TRBV7-9
CDR3: CASSRGQGFYNSPLHF
DNA: TGTGCCAGCAGCCGAGGACAGGGATTCTATAATTCACCCCTCCACTTT

size: NA
J: TRBJ2-7
D: TRBD2
length: 16
V: TRBV5-1
CDR3: CASSRKAGPEDYEQYF
DNA: TGCGCCAGCAGCCGAAAAGCGGGACCCGAAGACTACGAGCAGTACTTC

size: NA
J: TRBJ2-2
D: TRBD2
length: 17
V: TRBV7-9
CDR3: CASSRKGLAVNTGELFF
DNA: TGTGCCAGCAGCCGAAAAGGACTAGCGGTGAACACCGGGGAGCTGTTTTTT

size: NA
J: TRBJ1-2
D: NA
length: 15
V: TRBV7-2
CDR3: CASSLDVPGPDGYTF
DNA: TGTGCCAGCAGCTTAGACGTCCCGGGTCCGGATGGCTACACCTTC

size: once
J: TRBJ1-2
D: TRBD1
length: 14
V: TRBV7-2
CDR3: CASSPKGQPYGYTF
DNA: TGTGCCAGCAGCCCGAAGGGACAGCCTTATGGCTACACCTTC

size: NA
J: TRBJ1-2
D: NA
length: 15
V: TRBV19
CDR3: CASSIDLRMAGGYTF
DNA: TGTGCCAGTAGTATAGATCTAAGGATGGCGGGAGGCTACACCTTC

size: NA
J: TRBJ2-3
D: TRBD2
length: 16
V: TRBV5-6
CDR3: CASSFLGGGRTDTQYF
DNA: TGTGCCAGCAGCTTCCTCGGCGGGGGGCGCACAGATACGCAGTATTTT

size: NA
J: TRBJ1-6
D: NA
length: 15
V: TRBV30
CDR3: CAWNQPTGRNSPLHF
DNA: TGTGCCTGGAACCAACCGACAGGCAGGAATTCACCCCTCCACTTT

size: NA
J: TRBJ2-5
D: NA
length: 15
V: TRBV30
CDR3: CAWRGMVTDLETQYF
DNA: TGTGCCTGGAGGGGGATGGTGACAGACTTAGAGACCCAGTACTTC

size: few
J: TRBJ2-7
D: TRBD1
length: 15
V: TRBV19
CDR3: CASSNQGAASYEQYF
DNA: TGTGCCAGTAGTAACCAGGGGGCGGCAAGCTACGAGCAGTACTTC

size: NA
J: TRBJ2-5
D: NA
length: 14
V: TRBV5-4
CDR3: CASSLVRGSETQYF
DNA: TGTGCCAGCAGCTTGGTGCGGGGTAGTGAGACCCAGTACTTC

size: NA
J: TRBJ1-1
D: TRBD1
length: 15
V: TRBV28
CDR3: CASSLAGTGGFEAFF
DNA: TGTGCCAGCAGTTTAGCTGGGACAGGGGGCTTTGAAGCTTTCTTT

size: NA
J: TRBJ1-2
D: NA
length: 14
V: TRBV6-2/TRBV6-3
CDR3: CASSRLDTKGGYTF
DNA: TGTGCCAGCAGTCGTCTGGACACCAAGGGTGGCTACACCTTC

size: NA
J: TRBJ2-1
D: TRBD2
length: 16
V: TRBV4-3
CDR3: CASSQERAGAYNEQFF
DNA: TGCGCCAGCAGCCAAGAAAGGGCGGGAGCCTACAATGAGCAGTTCTTC

size: once
J: TRBJ1-2
D: NA
length: 15
V: TRBV18
CDR3: CASSPGQGFNYGYTF
DNA: TGTGCCAGCTCACCGGGGCAGGGCTTTAACTATGGCTACACCTTC

size: NA
J: TRBJ1-1
D: NA
length: 15
V: TRBV28
CDR3: CASSLPTGMNTEAFF
DNA: TGTGCCAGCAGTTTACCTACAGGGATGAACACTGAAGCTTTCTTT

size: NA
J: TRBJ2-2
D: NA
length: 16
V: TRBV6-4
CDR3: CASSREAGTNTGELFF
DNA: TGTGCCAGCAGCCGTGAGGCGGGGACGAACACCGGGGAGCTGTTTTTT

size: NA
J: TRBJ2-7
D: TRBD2
length: 14
V: TRBV6-1
CDR3: CASSDVGGGLKQYF
DNA: TGTGCCAGCAGTGATGTGGGCGGGGGATTGAAACAGTACTTC

size: once
J: TRBJ2-7
D: NA
length: 13
V: TRBV6-1
CDR3: CASSELGRYEQYF
DNA: TGTGCCAGCAGTGAACTAGGCCGCTACGAGCAGTACTTC